These 24 T cell receptor beta chains came from one sample sequenced in a study of blood T cell repertoires in COVID-19 (dated by TCRdb to 2020 to 2021). The protocol used for the library was the immunoSEQ multiplex PCR assay. The immuneACCESS repertoire file appears here via TCRdb, limited to in-frame rearrangements. These files lack a portion of the clones; in checked studies, under half of the deficit traces to unresolved V genes, and the cause of the others is not known. This sample has approximately 470,000 clones in its table, and roughly 90% of those were observed once. Around 0.7% of the sample is in the top ten clones. The sample consisted of PBMCs or T cells enriched from blood (not recorded which). Source of these receptors: a woman between 18 and 29 years old who had recovered from COVID-19.

The gene calls are TRBV5-4 and TRBJ2-1, with TRBD2 identical over 7 bases. This CDR3 comprises 17 residues. The germline V gene encodes CDR1 SGHNT and CDR2 YYREEE (reference sequence). J gave up 2 bases and V 4 bases, and 12 bases lay outside the gene matches. The CDR3 coding sequence is TGTGCCAGCAGCATTGGGACGGGCGGGGGACCCTACAATGAGCAGTTCTTC. Protein product: CASSIGTGGGPYNEQFF. The full variable domain, in which reference TRBV5-4 and TRBJ2-1 provide the parts outside the CDR3, is ETGVTQSPTHLIKTRGQQVTLRCSSQSGHNTVSWYQQALGQGPQFIFQYYREEENGRGNFPPRFSGLQFPNYSSELNVNALELDDSALYLCASSIGTGGGPYNEQFFGPGTRLTVL.

The V gene is TRBV30, the J gene TRBJ2-2; D possibly corresponds to TRBD2 (6 bases). Germline CDR1 and CDR2: GTSNPN and SVGIG (reference sequence). V lost 3 bases and J 4 bases, leaving 24 bases between the germline ends. The CDR3 has 18 amino acids. CDR3 coding DNA: TGTGCCTGGAGAACACGTCCCACAGACCTCGGGGGCACCGGGGAGCTGTTTTTT. Translating it yields CAWRTRPTDLGGTGELFF.

The chain is built from TRBV2 and TRBJ1-5; a weak D match, TRBD1 (5 bases). Looked up from germline, CDR1 is SNHLY and CDR2 is FYNNEI. The V and J ends lost 4 bases and 3 bases respectively, with 13 bases between them. This CDR3 is 15 amino acids long. The CDR3 loop reads CASSVQQAYNQPQHF. The CDR3 DNA reads TGTGCCAGCAGTGTACAACAGGCTTACAATCAGCCCCAGCATTTT. The whole variable domain, filled in from reference TRBV2 and TRBJ1-5, reads EPEVTQTPSHQVTQMGQEVILRCVPISNHLYFYWYRQILGQKVEFLVSFYNNEISEKSEIFDDQFSVERPDGSNFTLKIRSTKLEDSAMYFCASSVQQAYNQPQHFGDGTRLSIL.

The chain uses TRBV7-2 and TRBJ1-1; D possibly corresponds to TRBD1 (6 bases). Trimming pared 3 bases from V and 5 bases from J, leaving 19 bases between. This CDR3 contains 16 residues. Germline lookup yields CDR1 SGHTA and CDR2 FQGNSA. The CDR3 reads CASSFYSTGLGTEAFF. In DNA, the CDR3 is TGTGCCAGCAGCTTCTATTCTACAGGGCTCGGGACTGAAGCTTTCTTT.

This chain links TRBV30 with TRBJ1-6; perhaps TRBD1 as D (5 bases). CDR3 length: 14 amino acids. V lost 1 base to trimming and J lost 10 bases, with 14 bases between them. The V gene's germline CDR1 is GTSNPN and CDR2 SVGIG (reference sequence). CDR3 sequence (DNA): TGTGCCTGGAGTGAGGGTAGGGGAGGATCACCCCTCCACTTT. This gives the protein CAWSEGRGGSPLHF.

The rearrangement joins TRBV19 to TRBJ2-7; 12 bases fit TRBD2. J was trimmed by 3 bases and V by 3 bases; bases with no gene match: 0. The length of the CDR3 is 14 residues. Germline V gene lookup returns CDR1 LNHDA and CDR2 SQIVND (reference sequence). The CDR3 reads CASSMTSGGYEQYF. For the CDR3, the DNA is TGTGCCAGTAGTATGACTAGCGGGGGCTACGAGCAGTACTTC.

The chain combines TRBV6-6 with TRBJ1-5, with D possibly TRBD1 on 5 matching bases. Germline-derived CDR1 and CDR2 are MNHNY and SVGAGI (reference sequence). The CDR3 sequence is 15 residues long. Trimming took off 6 bases at V and 6 bases at J, with 18 bases between the two ends. The CDR3: CASSPEVTGGQPQHF. CDR3 DNA sequence: TGTGCCAGCAGCCCCGAGGTGACCGGGGGTCAGCCCCAGCATTTT.

The chain employs TRBV19 and TRBJ1-1; 7 bases agree with TRBD1. V shed 7 bases and J 1 base; nucleotides not matched to a gene: 6. The CDR3 is made up of 14 amino acids. Germline V gene data show CDR1 as LNHDA and CDR2 as SQIVND (reference sequence). CDR3 coding DNA: TGTGCCAGTATCCCACAGGGGCAGAACACTGAAGCTTTCTTT. It codes for CASIPQGQNTEAFF.

The CDR3 loop reads CATSAAGANYGYTF. CDR3 sequence (DNA): TGTGCCACCAGTGCGGCAGGGGCTAACTATGGCTACACCTTC. V gene TRBV24-1 combines with J gene TRBJ1-2, with D perhaps TRBD1 (6 bases). V lost 5 bases, J lost 0 bases, and 9 bases lay in between. The CDR3 totals 14 residues. Germline V lookup: CDR1 KGHDR, CDR2 SFDVKD.

The gene calls are TRBV5-1 and TRBJ2-2; 9 bases are shared with TRBD2. The length of the CDR3 is 16 residues. The germline V gene encodes CDR1 SGHRS and CDR2 YFSETQ. The trim removed 3 bases at V and 5 bases at J, leaving 8 bases unmatched. The CDR3 region has the DNA TGCGCCAGCAGCTCCCCGCGGGGGGGCCGGACCGGGGAGCTGTTTTTT. Its protein product is CASSSPRGGRTGELFF.

This sequence joins TRBV10-2 and TRBJ1-1; D ambiguous. In germline, CDR1 is WSHSY, CDR2 SAAADI. The V gene lost 4 bases and the J gene lost 5 bases, with 8 bases spanning the gap. The CDR3 totals 12 residues. CDR3: CASSGGGTEAFF. As DNA, the CDR3 is TGCGCCAGCAGTGGTGGCGGGACTGAAGCTTTCTTT.

V gene TRBV28 combines with J gene TRBJ2-4; D is unclear. Trimming left V 5 bases short and J 12 bases short, with 14 bases between. The CDR3 covers 12 residues. The germline CDR1 and CDR2 sequences are MDHEN and SYDVKM. For the CDR3, the DNA is TGTGCCAGCAGTCTCCTCCGACAAAGTCAGTACTTC. Translating gives CASSLLRQSQYF.

The rearrangement links TRBV10-1 to TRBJ2-3; 10 nucleotides line up with TRBD2. V lost 8 bases, J lost 6 bases, and 8 bases stayed unmatched. Germline V gene lookup returns CDR1 WNHNN and CDR2 SYGVQD (reference sequence). The length of the CDR3 is 14 residues. The CDR3 here is CASSSGGDVDTQYF. The CDR3 DNA sequence: TGCGCCAGCTCCAGCGGGGGGGATGTGGATACGCAGTATTTT.

The gene calls are TRBV18 and TRBJ1-1; 8 nucleotides match TRBD1. There are 15 residues in the CDR3. V gave up 6 bases and J gave up 3 bases; unmatched junction bases: 9. Germline values: CDR1 KGHSH, CDR2 LQKENI. The CDR3 reads CASSYLQGEYTEAFF. CDR3 bases: TGTGCCAGCTCCTATTTACAGGGGGAGTACACTGAAGCTTTCTTT.

V gene TRBV20-1 combines with J gene TRBJ1-2; 7 bases line up with TRBD1. Germline CDR1 reads DFQATT; CDR2 reads SNEGSKA (reference sequence). J gave up 6 bases and V 3 bases, and 16 bases lay outside the gene matches. The CDR3 is 16 amino acids. CDR3 region: CSASPLNRGPRDGYTF. The CDR3 region has the DNA TGCAGTGCTAGTCCCCTAAACAGGGGCCCTAGGGATGGCTACACCTTC.

This clone was counted once. The V and J genes are TRBV11-2 and TRBJ1-4; D might be TRBD1 (5 bases). Trimming stripped 1 base from V and 7 bases from J, with 13 bases between. The germline V gene encodes CDR1 SGHAT and CDR2 FQNNGV. The CDR3 consists of 15 residues. CDR3 residues: CASSLVGQGGEKLFF. The CDR3 DNA reads as TGTGCCAGCAGCTTAGTTGGGCAGGGAGGTGAAAAACTGTTTTTT. Full variable domain (remainder filled in from reference TRBV11-2 and TRBJ1-4): EAGVAQSPRYKIIEKRQSVAFWCNPISGHATLYWYQQILGQGPKLLIQFQNNGVVDDSQLPKDRFSAERLKGVDSTLKIQPAKLEDSAVYLCASSLVGQGGEKLFFGSGTQLSVL.

The rearrangement joins TRBV28 to TRBJ1-2; TRBD1 might be the D (5 bases). This CDR3 spans 12 amino acids. Germline V gene sequence: CDR1 MDHEN, CDR2 SYDVKM. The ends were cut back, 7 bases at V and 7 bases at J, with 13 bases in the middle. In DNA, the CDR3 is TGTGCCAGCACAGGGTTGAATCGTGGCTACACCTTC. Translation: CASTGLNRGYTF.

The V gene is TRBV3-1 (or the pseudogene TRBV3-2), the J gene TRBJ2-5; D gene uncertain. The CDR3 contains 14 residues. From germline, CDR1 is LGHDT and CDR2 YNNKEL (reference sequence). V dropped 0 bases and J dropped 2 bases, with 7 bases sitting between them. The CDR3 nucleotides are TGTGCCAGCAGCCAAGACCAGTTACAAGAGACCCAGTACTTC. This sequence encodes CASSQDQLQETQYF.

This sequence joins TRBV19 and TRBJ1-5; no firm D call. The V end was cut by 0 bases, the J end by 7 bases, with 7 bases between. CDR3 length equals 13 residues. CDR1 is LNHDA, CDR2 SQIVND, per germline (reference sequence). CDR3 sequence (DNA): TGTGCCAGTAGTATAGATCGGGAGCAGCCCCAGCATTTT. Protein product: CASSIDREQPQHF.

This clone was detected a few times. The chain carries TRBV11-3 and TRBJ2-1; D may be TRBD2 (7 bases). CDR1 and CDR2 from the germline V gene are SGHNT and YENEEA. The CDR3 covers 15 residues. Trimming took 5 bases from V and 7 from J, leaving 18 bases between them. CDR3 sequence (DNA): TGTGCCAGCAGCCTAGGAGGGGGGGGCTGGAATGAGCAGTTCTTC. Amino acid sequence: CASSLGGGGWNEQFF.

The chain is built from TRBV6-5 and TRBJ1-5; a possible D gene is TRBD1 (6 bases). CDR1 and CDR2 from the germline V gene are MNHEY and SVGAGI. CDR3 length equals 13 residues. CDR3 in amino acids: CVRKGDSNQPQHF. CDR3 DNA sequence: TGTGTACGTAAGGGGGATAGCAATCAGCCCCAGCATTTT.

The V and J genes are TRBV9 and TRBJ2-3; 8 nucleotides align to TRBD2. Per germline, CDR1 SGDLS and CDR2 YYNGEE. This CDR3 comprises 14 residues. V was clipped by 4 bases and J by 8 bases; unmatched bases: 9. This chain's CDR3 is CASSSGLGLATQYF. Here the CDR3 DNA reads TGTGCCAGCAGCTCGGGACTAGGATTGGCTACGCAGTATTTT.

The V and J genes are TRBV19 and TRBJ1-3, with 9 bases aligning to TRBD1. Germline CDR1 is LNHDA and CDR2 is SQIVND (reference sequence). The CDR3 runs 16 residues. Unmatched junction bases numbered 8, after V lost 6 bases and J lost 2 bases. CDR3 in DNA: TGTGCCAGTAGCCGGGACAGGGAAGGCGCTGGAAACACCATATATTTT. Encoded protein: CASSRDREGAGNTIYF.

The chain joins TRBV7-9 to TRBJ1-1; D gene uncertain. From germline, CDR1 is SEHNR and CDR2 FQNEAQ (reference sequence). The CDR3 loop spans 13 amino acids. V was shortened by 1 base and J by 6 bases, with 9 bases between the two germline ends. The CDR3 bases are TGTGCCAGCAGCTTAGGACAAGCCTCTGAAGCTTTCTTT. It translates to CASSLGQASEAFF.